This record concerns one T cell receptor (beta chain) sequence. Across several immunoSEQ plates, the genomic DNA of each subset was split evenly. The assay was immunoSEQ multiplex PCR, and TCRdb's table has in-frame clones only and misses some. This sample has some 1,400,000 clones, with around 97% found just once. The length of the CDR3 is 16 residues. CDR1 is MNHNS, CDR2 SASEGT, per germline. Trimming removed 3 bases from V and 0 bases from J, with 13 bases in between. Donors had no recently reported acute infections or vaccinations and were HIV-negative. The donors, all of them Caucasian adults, lived in Nashville, Tennessee. CD45RA+ naive and CD45RA-negative memory subsets were separated from CD4+ cells. The data are from a study of shared clonotypes between healthy human individuals.

This sequence joins TRBV6-1 and TRBJ2-3; TRBD1 or TRBD2 may be the D gene (5 bases each). Sample: naive CD4+ T cells sorted from blood. Subset defined: CD45RA+ positively selected. The clonotype originates from a man younger than 40 in good health. The DNA for the CDR3 is TGTGCCAGCAGTGAGATGTTGGGGGTTAGCACAGATACGCAGTATTTT. This codes for CASSEMLGVSTDTQYF.